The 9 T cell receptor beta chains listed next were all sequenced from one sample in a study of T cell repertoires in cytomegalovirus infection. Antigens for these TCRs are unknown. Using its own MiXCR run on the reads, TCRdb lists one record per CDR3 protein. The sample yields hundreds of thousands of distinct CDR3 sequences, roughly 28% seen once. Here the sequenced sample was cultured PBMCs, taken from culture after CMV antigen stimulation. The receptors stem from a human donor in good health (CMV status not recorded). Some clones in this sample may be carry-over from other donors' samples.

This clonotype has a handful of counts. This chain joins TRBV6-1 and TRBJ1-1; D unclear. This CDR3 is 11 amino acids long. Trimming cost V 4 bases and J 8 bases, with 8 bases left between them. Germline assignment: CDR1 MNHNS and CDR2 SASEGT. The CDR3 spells CASSGLLEAFF. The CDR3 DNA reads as TGTGCCAGCAGTGGGTTACTAGAAGCTTTCTTT.

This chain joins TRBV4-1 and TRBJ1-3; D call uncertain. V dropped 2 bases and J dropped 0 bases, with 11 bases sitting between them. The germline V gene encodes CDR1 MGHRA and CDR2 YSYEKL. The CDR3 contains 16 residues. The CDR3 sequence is CASSQPVRDSGNTIYF. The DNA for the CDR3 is TGCGCCAGCAGCCAACCAGTACGAGACTCTGGAAACACCATATATTTT.

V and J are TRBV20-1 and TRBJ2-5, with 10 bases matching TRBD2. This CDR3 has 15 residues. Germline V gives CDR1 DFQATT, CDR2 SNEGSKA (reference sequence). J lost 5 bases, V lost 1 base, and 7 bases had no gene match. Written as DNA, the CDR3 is TGCAGTGCTAGAGTGAGCGGGAGGGCCCGGGAGACCCAGTACTTC. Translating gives CSARVSGRARETQYF.

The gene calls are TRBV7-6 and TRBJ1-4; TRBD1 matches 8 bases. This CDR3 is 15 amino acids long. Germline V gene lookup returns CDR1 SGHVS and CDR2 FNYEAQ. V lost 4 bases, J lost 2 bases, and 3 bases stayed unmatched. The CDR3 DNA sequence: TGTGCCAGCAGCTCTGGACAGGGTACTAATGAAAAACTGTTTTTT. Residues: CASSSGQGTNEKLFF. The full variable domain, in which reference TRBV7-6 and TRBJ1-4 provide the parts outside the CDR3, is GAGVSQSPRYKVTKRGQDVALRCDPISGHVSLYWYRQALGQGPEFLTYFNYEAQQDKSGLPNDRFSAERPEGSISTLTIQRTEQRDSAMYRCASSSGQGTNEKLFFGSGTQLSVL.

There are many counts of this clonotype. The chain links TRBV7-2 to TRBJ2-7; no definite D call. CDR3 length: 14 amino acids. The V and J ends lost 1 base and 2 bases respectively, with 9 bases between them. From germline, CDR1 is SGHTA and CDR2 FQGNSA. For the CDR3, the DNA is TGTGCCAGCAGCTTAGGTGGGGAACCCTACGAGCAGTACTTC. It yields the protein CASSLGGEPYEQYF.

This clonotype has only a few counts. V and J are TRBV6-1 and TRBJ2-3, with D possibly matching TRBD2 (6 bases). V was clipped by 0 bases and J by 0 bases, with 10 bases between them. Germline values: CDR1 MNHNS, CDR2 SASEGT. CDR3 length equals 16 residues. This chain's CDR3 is CASSEALSGSTDTQYF. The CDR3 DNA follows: TGTGCCAGCAGTGAAGCGCTGAGCGGGAGCACAGATACGCAGTATTTT.

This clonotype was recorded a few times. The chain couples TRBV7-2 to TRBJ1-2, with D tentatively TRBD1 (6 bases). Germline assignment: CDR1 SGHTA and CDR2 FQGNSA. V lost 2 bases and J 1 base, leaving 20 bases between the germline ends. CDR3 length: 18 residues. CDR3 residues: CASSLPAGQPSLNYGYTF. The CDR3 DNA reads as TGTGCCAGCAGCTTACCGGCAGGACAGCCTTCTCTTAACTATGGCTACACCTTC.

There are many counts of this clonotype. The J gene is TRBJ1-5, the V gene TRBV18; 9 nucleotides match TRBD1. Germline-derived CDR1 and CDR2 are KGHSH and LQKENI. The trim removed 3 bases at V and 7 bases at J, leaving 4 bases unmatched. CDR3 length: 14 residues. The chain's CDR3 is CASSPGTGIQPQHF. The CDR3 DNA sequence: TGTGCCAGCTCACCCGGGACAGGGATCCAGCCCCAGCATTTT.

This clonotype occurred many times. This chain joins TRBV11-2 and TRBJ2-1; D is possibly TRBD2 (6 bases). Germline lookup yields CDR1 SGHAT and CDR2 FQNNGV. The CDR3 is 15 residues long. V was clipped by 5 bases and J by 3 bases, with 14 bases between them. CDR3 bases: TGTGCCAGCAGCAGGACTACCGTAAACTACAATGAGCAGTTCTTC. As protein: CASSRTTVNYNEQFF. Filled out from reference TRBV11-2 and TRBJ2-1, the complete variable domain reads EAGVAQSPRYKIIEKRQSVAFWCNPISGHATLYWYQQILGQGPKLLIQFQNNGVVDDSQLPKDRFSAERLKGVDSTLKIQPAKLEDSAVYLCASSRTTVNYNEQFFGPGTRLTVL.